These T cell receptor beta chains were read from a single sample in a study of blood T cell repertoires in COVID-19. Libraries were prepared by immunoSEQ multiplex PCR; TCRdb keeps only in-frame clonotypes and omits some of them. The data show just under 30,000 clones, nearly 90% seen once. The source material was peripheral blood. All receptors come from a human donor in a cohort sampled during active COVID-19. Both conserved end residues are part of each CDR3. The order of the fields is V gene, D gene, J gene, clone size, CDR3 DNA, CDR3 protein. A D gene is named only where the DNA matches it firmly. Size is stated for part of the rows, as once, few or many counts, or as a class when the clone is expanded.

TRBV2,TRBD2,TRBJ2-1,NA,TGTGCCAGCAGTTGGGAGGTAGCGGGGGCCCTGAACAATGAGCAGTTCTTC,CASSWEVAGALNNEQFF
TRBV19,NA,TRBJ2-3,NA,TGTGCCAGTAGTACCCTTAAAAGGGGCAGACCCGGCGCAGATACGCAGTATTTT,CASSTLKRGRPGADTQYF
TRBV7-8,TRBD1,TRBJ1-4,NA,TGTGCCAGCAGCGGGACAGGGTTACCTAATGAAAAACTGTTTTTT,CASSGTGLPNEKLFF
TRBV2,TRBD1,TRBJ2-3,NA,TGTGCCAGCAGTCCGGGGACAGGGGGCACAGATACGCAGTATTTT,CASSPGTGGTDTQYF
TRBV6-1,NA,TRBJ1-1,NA,TGTGCCAGCAGTGACAGAGGGCAGAACACTGAAGCTTTCTTT,CASSDRGQNTEAFF
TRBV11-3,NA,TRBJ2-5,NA,TGTGCCAGCAGCTTAGTACCGGGGGAGACCCAGTACTTC,CASSLVPGETQYF
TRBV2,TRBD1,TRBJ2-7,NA,TGTGCCAGCAGTCAACTCCGGGACAGGGCGTCATACGAGCAGTACTTC,CASSQLRDRASYEQYF
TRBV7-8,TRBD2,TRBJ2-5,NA,TGTGCCAGCAGCTTAGCGAGCGGGGGGCGAACCCAAGAGACCCAGTACTTC,CASSLASGGRTQETQYF
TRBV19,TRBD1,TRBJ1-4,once,TGTGCCAAAACCCGGGACAGTGATAATGAAAAACTGTTTTTT,CAKTRDSDNEKLFF
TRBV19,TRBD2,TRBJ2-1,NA,TGTGCCAGTAGTATACGGGCGGGGGGGTACAATGAGCAGTTCTTC,CASSIRAGGYNEQFF
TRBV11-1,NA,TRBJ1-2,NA,TGTGCCAGCAGCCACCTCGAAGGGGTGGGGTATGGCTACACCTTC,CASSHLEGVGYGYTF
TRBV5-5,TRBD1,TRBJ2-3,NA,TGTGCCAGCAGCTTTATGCCCGGACAGGGCCGCACAGATACGCAGTATTTT,CASSFMPGQGRTDTQYF
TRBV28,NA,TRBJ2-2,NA,TGTGCCAGCAGATCGAGTCCTAGACGCGGGGAGCTGTTTTTT,CASRSSPRRGELFF
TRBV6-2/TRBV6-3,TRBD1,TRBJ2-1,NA,TGTGCCAGCAGCACAGGGGGTCTCTCCAATGAGCAGTTCTTC,CASSTGGLSNEQFF
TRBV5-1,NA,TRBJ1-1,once,TGCGCCAGCAGCTTGGAAGTTGTGTTCGGGAAAGAAGCTTTCTTT,CASSLEVVFGKEAFF
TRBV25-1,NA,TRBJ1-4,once,TGTGCCACCATAGGGGGTGAAAAACTGTTTTTT,CATIGGEKLFF
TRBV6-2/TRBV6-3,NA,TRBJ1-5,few,TGTGCCAGCAGTCCACAGGGAGGCAATCAGCCCCAGCATTTT,CASSPQGGNQPQHF
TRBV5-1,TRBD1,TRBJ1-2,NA,TGCGCCAGCAGCTTCTCAGGGGGCTATAGAGATGGCTACACCTTC,CASSFSGGYRDGYTF
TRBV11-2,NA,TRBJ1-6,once,TGTGCCAGCAGCCAGGGCCCCTATAATTCACCCCTCCACTTT,CASSQGPYNSPLHF
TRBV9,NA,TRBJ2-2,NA,TGTGCCAGCAGCGTGTGGCAGGGAACTGGCACCGGGGAGCTGTTTTTT,CASSVWQGTGTGELFF
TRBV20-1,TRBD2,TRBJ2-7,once,TGCAGTGCTAGTCCTGTGCAAGCTAGCGGCTCCTACGAGCAGTACTTC,CSASPVQASGSYEQYF
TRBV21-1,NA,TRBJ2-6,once,TGTGCCAGCAGACTACAATTAGCTACAACAAGTCGGGCCAACGTCCTGACTTTC,CASRLQLATTSRANVLTF
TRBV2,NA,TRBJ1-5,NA,TGTGCCAGCAAGTCAGATAGCAATCAGCCCCAGCATTTT,CASKSDSNQPQHF
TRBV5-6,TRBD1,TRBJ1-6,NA,TGTGCCAGCAGCTTGGCAGGGGGCGCCGATAATTCACCCCTCCACTTT,CASSLAGGADNSPLHF
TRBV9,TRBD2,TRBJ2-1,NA,TGTGCCAGCAGCGTAGCGGGACTAGCGGGGGGCGGGCTATACAATGAGCAGTTCTTC,CASSVAGLAGGGLYNEQFF